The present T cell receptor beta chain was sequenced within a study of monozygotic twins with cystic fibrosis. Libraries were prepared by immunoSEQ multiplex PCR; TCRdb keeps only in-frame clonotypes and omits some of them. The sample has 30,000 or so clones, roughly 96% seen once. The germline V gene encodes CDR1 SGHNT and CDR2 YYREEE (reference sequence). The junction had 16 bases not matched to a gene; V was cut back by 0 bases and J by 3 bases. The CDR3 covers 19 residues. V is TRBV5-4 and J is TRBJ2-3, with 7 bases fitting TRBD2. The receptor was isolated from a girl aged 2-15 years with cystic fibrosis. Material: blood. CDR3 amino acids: CASSLDLSGIGGNTDTQYF. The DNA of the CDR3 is TGTGCCAGCAGCTTGGACCTAAGCGGGATAGGCGGAAATACAGATACGCAGTATTTT.